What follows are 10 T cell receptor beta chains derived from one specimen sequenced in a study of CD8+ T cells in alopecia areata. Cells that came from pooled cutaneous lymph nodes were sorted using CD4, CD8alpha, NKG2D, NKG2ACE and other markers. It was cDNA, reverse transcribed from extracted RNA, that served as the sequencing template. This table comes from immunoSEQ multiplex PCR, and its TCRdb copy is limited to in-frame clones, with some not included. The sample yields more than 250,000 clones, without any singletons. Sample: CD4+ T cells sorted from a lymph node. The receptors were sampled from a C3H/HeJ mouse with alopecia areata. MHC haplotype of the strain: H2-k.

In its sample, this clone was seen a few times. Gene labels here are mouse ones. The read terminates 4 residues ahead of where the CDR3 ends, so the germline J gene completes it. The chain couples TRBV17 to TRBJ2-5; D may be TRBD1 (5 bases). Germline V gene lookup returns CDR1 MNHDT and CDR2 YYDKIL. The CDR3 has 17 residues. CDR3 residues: CASSRDRNRGRGDTQYF. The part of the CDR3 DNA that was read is TGTGCTAGCAGTAGAGATCGTAACAGAGGGAGGGGAGAC.

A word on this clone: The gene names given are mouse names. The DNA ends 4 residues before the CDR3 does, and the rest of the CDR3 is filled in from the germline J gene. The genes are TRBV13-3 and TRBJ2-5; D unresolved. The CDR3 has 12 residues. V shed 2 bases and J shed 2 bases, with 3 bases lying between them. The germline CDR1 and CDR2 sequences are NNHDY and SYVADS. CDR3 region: CASSDIQDTQYF. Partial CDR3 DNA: TGTGCCAGCAGTGACATCCAAGAC.

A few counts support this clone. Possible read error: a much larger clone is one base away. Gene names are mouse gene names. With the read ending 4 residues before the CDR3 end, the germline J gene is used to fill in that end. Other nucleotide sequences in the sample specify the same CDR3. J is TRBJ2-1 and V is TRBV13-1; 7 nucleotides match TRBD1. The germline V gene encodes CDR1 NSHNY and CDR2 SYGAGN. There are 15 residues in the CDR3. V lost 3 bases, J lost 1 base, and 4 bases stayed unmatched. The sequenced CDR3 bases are TGTGCCAGCAGTGCCGGGACAGCGAACTATGCT. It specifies CASSAGTANYA. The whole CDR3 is CASSAGTANYAEQFF.

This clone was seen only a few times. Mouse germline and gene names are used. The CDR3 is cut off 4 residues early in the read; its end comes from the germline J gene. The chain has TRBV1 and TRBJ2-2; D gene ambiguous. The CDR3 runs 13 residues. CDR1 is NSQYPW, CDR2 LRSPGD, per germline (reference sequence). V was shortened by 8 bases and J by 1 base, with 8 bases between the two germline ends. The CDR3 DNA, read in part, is TGCACCTGCCAACAGCAAAACACCGGG. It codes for CTCQQQNTG. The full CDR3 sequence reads CTCQQQNTGQLYF.

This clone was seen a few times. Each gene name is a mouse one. The sequenced part of the CDR3 DNA is TGTGCCAGCAGTACGGGACAGGGGATTTCCTATAATTCGCCC. Amino acids: CASSTGQGISYNSP. The whole CDR3 region reads CASSTGQGISYNSPLYF. This chain connects TRBV19 to TRBJ1-6, with 10 nucleotides matching TRBD1. The sequence runs out 3 residues before the end of the CDR3; the remainder is reconstructed from the germline J gene. TRBJ1-6 is noted as an ORF with a role that remains uncertain. The CDR3 loop spans 17 amino acids. The J segment lost 0 bases and the V segment lost 3 bases, leaving 3 bases of the junction unmatched. Germline CDR1 reads FNHDT; CDR2 reads SITEND (reference sequence).

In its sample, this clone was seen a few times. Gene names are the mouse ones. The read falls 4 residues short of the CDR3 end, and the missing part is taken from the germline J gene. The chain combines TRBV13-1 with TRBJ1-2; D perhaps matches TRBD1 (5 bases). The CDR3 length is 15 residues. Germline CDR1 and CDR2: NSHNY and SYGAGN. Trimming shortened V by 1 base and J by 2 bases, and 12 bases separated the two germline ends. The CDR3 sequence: CASSDSQGLNSDYTF. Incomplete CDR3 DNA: TGTGCCAGCAGTGATTCCCAGGGTTTGAACTCC.

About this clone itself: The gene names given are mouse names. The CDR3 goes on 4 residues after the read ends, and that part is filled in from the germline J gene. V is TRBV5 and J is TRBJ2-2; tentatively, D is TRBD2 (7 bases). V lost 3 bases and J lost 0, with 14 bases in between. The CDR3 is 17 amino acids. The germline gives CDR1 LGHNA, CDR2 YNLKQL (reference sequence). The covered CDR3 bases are TGTGCCAGCAGCCAGAATCTGGGGGCCCCAAACACCGGG. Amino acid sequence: CASSQNLGAPNTG. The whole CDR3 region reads CASSQNLGAPNTGQLYF.

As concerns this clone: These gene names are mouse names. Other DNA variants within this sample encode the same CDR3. This chain's CDR3 is CTCSADLGNSPLYF. The part of the CDR3 DNA that was read is TGCACCTGCAGTGCAGATCTGGGAAATTCGCCC. The V call is TRBV1, the J call TRBJ1-6; the D is unclear. The read terminates 3 residues ahead of where the CDR3 ends, so the germline J gene completes it. TRBJ1-6 is identified as an open reading frame with a role that is uncertain. The V end was cut by 0 bases, the J end by 7 bases, with 7 bases between. Germline CDR1 is NSQYPW and CDR2 is LRSPGD (reference sequence). The CDR3 consists of 14 residues.

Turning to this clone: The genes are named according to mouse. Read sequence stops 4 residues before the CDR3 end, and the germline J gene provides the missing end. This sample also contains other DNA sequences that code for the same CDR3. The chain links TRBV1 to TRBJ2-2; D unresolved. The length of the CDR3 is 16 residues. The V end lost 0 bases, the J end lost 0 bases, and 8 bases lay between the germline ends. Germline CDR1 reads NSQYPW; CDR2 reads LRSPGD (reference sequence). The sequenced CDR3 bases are TGCACCTGCAGTGCAGATGGTCAAGCAAACACCGGG. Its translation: CTCSADGQANTG. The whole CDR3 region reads CTCSADGQANTGQLYF.

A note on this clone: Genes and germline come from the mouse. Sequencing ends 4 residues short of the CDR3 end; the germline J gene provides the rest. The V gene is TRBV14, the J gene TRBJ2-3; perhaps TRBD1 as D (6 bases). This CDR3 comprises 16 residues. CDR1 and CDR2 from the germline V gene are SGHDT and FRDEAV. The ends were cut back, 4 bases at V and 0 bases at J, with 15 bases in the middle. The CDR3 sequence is CASSPGTSSSAETLYF. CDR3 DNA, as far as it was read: TGTGCCAGCAGTCCCGGGACATCCTCTAGTGCAGAA.